The subject of this entry is one T cell receptor (beta chain). The data derive from a study of technical replicates of blood from four donors. This CDR3 has 15 amino acids. Profiling relied on immunoSEQ multiplex PCR, and the TCRdb table lists in-frame clones only, not all of them. The table shows around 73,000 clones, with more than 85% occurring only once. The receptor's source is a human donor in good health. Some clones in this sample may be carry-over from other donors' samples. Sequenced input: PBMCs. The chain has TRBV21-1 and TRBJ2-7; TRBD2, the table's D call, was not compared with the DNA. TRBV21-1 is assigned pseudogene status. The chain's CDR3 is CASTQGGGKVYEQYF. CDR3 nucleotide sequence: TGTGCCAGCACCCAAGGGGGAGGGAAGGTTTACGAGCAGTACTTC.